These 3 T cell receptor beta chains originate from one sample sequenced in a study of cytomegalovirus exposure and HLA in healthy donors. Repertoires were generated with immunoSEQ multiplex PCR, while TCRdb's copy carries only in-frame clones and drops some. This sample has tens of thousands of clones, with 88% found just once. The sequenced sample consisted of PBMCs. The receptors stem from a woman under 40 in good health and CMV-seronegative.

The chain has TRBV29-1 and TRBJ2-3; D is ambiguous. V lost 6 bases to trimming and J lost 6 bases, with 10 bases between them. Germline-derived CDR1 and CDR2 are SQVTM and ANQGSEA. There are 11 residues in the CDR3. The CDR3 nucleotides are TGCAGCGTAGCTCCCGGGGATACGCAGTATTTT. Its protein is CSVAPGDTQYF.

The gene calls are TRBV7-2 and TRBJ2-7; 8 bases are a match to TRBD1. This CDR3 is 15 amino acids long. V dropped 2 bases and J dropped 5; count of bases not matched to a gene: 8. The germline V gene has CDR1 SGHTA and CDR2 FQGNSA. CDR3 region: CASSLKDRAVHEQYF. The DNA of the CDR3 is TGTGCCAGCAGCTTAAAGGACAGGGCTGTCCACGAGCAGTACTTC. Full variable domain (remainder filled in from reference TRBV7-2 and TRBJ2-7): GAGVSQSPSNKVTEKGKDVELRCDPISGHTALYWYRQSLGQGLEFLIYFQGNSAPDKSGLPSDRFSAERTGGSVSTLTIQRTQQEDSAVYLCASSLKDRAVHEQYFGPGTRLTVT.

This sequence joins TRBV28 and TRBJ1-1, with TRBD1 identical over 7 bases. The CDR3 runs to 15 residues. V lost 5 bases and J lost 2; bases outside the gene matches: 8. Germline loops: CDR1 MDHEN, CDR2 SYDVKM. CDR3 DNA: TGTGCCAGCAGTCCAGACAGGGTCTCCAACACTGAAGCTTTCTTT. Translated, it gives CASSPDRVSNTEAFF.